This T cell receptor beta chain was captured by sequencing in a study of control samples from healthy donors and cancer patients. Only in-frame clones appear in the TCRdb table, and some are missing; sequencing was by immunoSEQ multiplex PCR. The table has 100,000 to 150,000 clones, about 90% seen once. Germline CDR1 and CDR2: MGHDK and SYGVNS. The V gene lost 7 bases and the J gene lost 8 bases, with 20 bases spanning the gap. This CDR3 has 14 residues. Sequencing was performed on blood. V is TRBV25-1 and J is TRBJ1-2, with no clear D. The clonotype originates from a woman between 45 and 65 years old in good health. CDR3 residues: CASITRRRGGGYTF. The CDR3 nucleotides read TGTGCCAGCATAACTCGGCGGAGAGGCGGCGGCTACACCTTC.